This T cell receptor beta chain appears in the sequencing data of a study of T cells after posttransplantation cyclophosphamide. This clone came up once. Its antigen is currently unknown. V lost 3 bases to trimming and J lost 2 bases; unmatched junction nucleotides: 6. Germline values: CDR1 MDHEN, CDR2 SYDVKM. The CDR3 is 16 amino acids. Study-wide findings and caveats: Later blood repertoires were often dominated by clones from the donor CD8+ memory compartment. TRB overlap between skin or GI tissue T cells and blood was limited. Recipient CMV seropositivity and CMV reactivation strongly tracked TRB clonality.

Some clones are missing from TCRdb's copy, which holds only in-frame ones; the method was immunoSEQ multiplex PCR. The sample yields tens of thousands of clones, about 82% seen once. The chain couples TRBV28 to TRBJ1-5; 8 positions agree with TRBD1. The clonotype originates from a woman aged 60-75 years with a blood cancer, CMV-positive, and with a related stem cell donor. The sequenced sample was PBMCs. DNA for the CDR3: TGTGCCAGCAGTTTGAACAGGGGGGGTGGCAATCAGCCCCAGCATTTT. This sequence encodes CASSLNRGGGNQPQHF.